This T cell receptor (beta chain) appears in the sequencing data of a study of PD-1 blockade in classical Hodgkin lymphoma. Profiling relied on immunoSEQ multiplex PCR, and the TCRdb table lists in-frame clones only, not all of them. The sample contains around 30,000 clones, roughly nine tenths of which appear only once. The count of this clone is one. What it binds is unknown. As to time point: newly diagnosed, previously untreated cHL patient sample. The comparison group had newly diagnosed, previously untreated classical Hodgkin lymphoma. Study-wide results and caveats: Although disease activity or prior therapy may be involved, causes of the repertoire differences remain undefined. Baseline TCR diversity was reportedly lower in newly diagnosed patients than in healthy donors. It was reported as lower still in relapsed/refractory patients.

In germline, CDR1 is LNHDA, CDR2 SQIVND (reference sequence). The CDR3 consists of 14 residues. V was cut by 8 bases and J by 8 bases, with 21 bases left in between. The chain combines TRBV19 with TRBJ1-2, with a tentative D call TRBD1 (5 bases). The clonotype comes from a human donor with classical Hodgkin lymphoma. Material: peripheral blood mononuclear cells (PBMCs). The CDR3 spells CASLPTWGAVGYTF. In DNA form, the CDR3 reads TGTGCCAGTTTACCCACCTGGGGCGCGGTCGGCTACACCTTC.